Shown below are 10 T cell receptor beta chains from a single sample sequenced in a study of neurological immune-mediated disorders (dated by TCRdb to between 2018 and 2021). Library construction relied on 5' RACE. The sequencer was an Illumina HiSeq 2500. TCRdb redid the processing of the public reads, applying fastp at Q25 and MiXCR, and retained in-frame beta chains. Entries that share a CDR3 protein sequence are merged under the most common genes and DNA. A total of 81,000 or so distinct CDR3 sequences appear in this sample, about 5.5% of them only once. The leading ten clones occupy roughly 2.2% of the sample. The sample taken for sequencing was PBMCs. These receptor sequences come from a woman aged 30 to 39 with multiple sclerosis.

Many counts were recorded for this clonotype. V and J are TRBV20-1 and TRBJ2-4; the D call may be TRBD1 or TRBD2 (5 bases each). The V gene's germline CDR1 is DFQATT and CDR2 SNEGSKA (reference sequence). The CDR3 is made up of 14 amino acids. DNA for the CDR3: TGCAGCCAAATGTCCGGGACGGCCAAAAACATTCAGTACTTC. Encoded protein: CSQMSGTAKNIQYF.

This clonotype was recorded many times. V is TRBV3-1 and J is TRBJ2-7; D perhaps matches TRBD1 (6 bases). The V gene's germline CDR1 is LGHDT and CDR2 YNNKEL (reference sequence). Trimming shortened V by 4 bases and J by 7 bases, and 17 bases separated the two germline ends. The CDR3 contains 14 residues. The CDR3 here is CASSLTQGSGEQYF. The CDR3 nucleotides are TGTGCCAGCAGCCTGACACAGGGTTCGGGGGAGCAGTACTTC.

The chain couples TRBV20-1 to TRBJ2-2, with D perhaps matching TRBD1 (5 bases). Trimming cost V 0 bases and J 5 bases, with 7 bases left between them. From germline, CDR1 is DFQATT and CDR2 SNEGSKA (reference sequence). The CDR3 runs to 13 residues. Written as DNA, the CDR3 is TGCAGTGCTAGAGATGGGGCGACCGGGGAGCTGTTTTTT. Translating gives CSARDGATGELFF.

This clonotype was detected many times. The chain has TRBV12-3 or TRBV12-4 and TRBJ2-3; D assignment may be TRBD1 or TRBD2 (6 bases each). The CDR3 is made up of 14 amino acids. With 3 bases removed from V and 0 bases from J, the gap between germline ends came to 7 bases. The CDR3 loop is CASSLGGSTDTQYF. In DNA form, the CDR3 reads TGTGCCAGCAGTTTGGGGGGCAGCACAGATACGCAGTATTTT.

This clonotype was seen repeatedly, ten times or more. V usage is TRBV20-1 and J usage is TRBJ1-2, with a tentative D call TRBD1 (6 bases). V was pared by 3 bases and J by 6 bases, with 23 bases between. Per the germline V gene, CDR1 is DFQATT and CDR2 is SNEGSKA (reference sequence). The CDR3 is 16 amino acids. The CDR3 is CSASNPPDRYGDGYTF. In DNA, the CDR3 is TGCAGTGCTAGTAACCCCCCTGACAGGTACGGAGATGGCTACACCTTC.

This clonotype occurred many times. This chain links TRBV20-1 with TRBJ2-1, with TRBD2 as a possible D gene (6 bases). CDR1 and CDR2 (germline): DFQATT, SNEGSKA (reference sequence). Trimming shortened V by 6 bases and J by 0 bases, and 12 bases separated the two germline ends. The CDR3 contains 14 residues. The CDR3 is CSAVIAVSYNEQFF. The CDR3 DNA reads TGCAGTGCAGTCATAGCGGTCTCCTACAATGAGCAGTTCTTC.

This clonotype has ten or more counts. The V and J genes are TRBV14 and TRBJ1-3, with D uncertain. Germline CDR1 is SGHDN and CDR2 is FVKESK. V lost 1 base, J lost 7 bases, and 8 bases lay in between. This CDR3 is built from 13 residues. Here the CDR3 DNA reads TGTGCCAGCAGCCAAGTTGGGGTGAACACCATATATTTT. Translating gives CASSQVGVNTIYF.

V is TRBV14 and J is TRBJ2-7; TRBD1 agrees at 9 bases. CDR1 is SGHDN and CDR2 is FVKESK in the germline V gene. The CDR3 is 15 amino acids. V dropped 4 bases and J dropped 5; count of bases not matched to a gene: 9. The chain's CDR3 is CASSPGTGTFNEQYV. The CDR3 DNA is TGTGCCAGCAGCCCGGGGACAGGGACGTTCAACGAGCAGTACGTC.

This clonotype came up many times. V usage is TRBV11-2 and J usage is TRBJ2-1; tentative D call: TRBD2 (6 bases). Trimming cost V 5 bases and J 0 bases, with 14 bases left between them. The CDR3 loop spans 16 amino acids. Germline V CDR1 and CDR2: SGHAT, FQNNGV. The CDR3 region is CASSLLRGLSYNEQFF. In DNA form, the CDR3 reads TGTGCCAGCAGCCTATTAAGGGGACTCTCCTACAATGAGCAGTTCTTC.

In regard to this clonotype: This clone may be a read error of a much larger clone one base away. This CDR3 is missing its conserved last phenylalanine or tryptophan, likely due to a read error. The chain joins TRBV10-3 to TRBJ1-2, with 7 bases matching TRBD1. This CDR3 region has 12 residues. Germline loops: CDR1 ENHRY, CDR2 SYGVKD. Trimming cost V 6 bases and J 7 bases; bases outside gene matches: 5. The CDR3 loop reads CAIRRDSFGYTC. CDR3 bases: TGTGCCATCAGGAGGGACAGCTTTGGCTACACCTGC.